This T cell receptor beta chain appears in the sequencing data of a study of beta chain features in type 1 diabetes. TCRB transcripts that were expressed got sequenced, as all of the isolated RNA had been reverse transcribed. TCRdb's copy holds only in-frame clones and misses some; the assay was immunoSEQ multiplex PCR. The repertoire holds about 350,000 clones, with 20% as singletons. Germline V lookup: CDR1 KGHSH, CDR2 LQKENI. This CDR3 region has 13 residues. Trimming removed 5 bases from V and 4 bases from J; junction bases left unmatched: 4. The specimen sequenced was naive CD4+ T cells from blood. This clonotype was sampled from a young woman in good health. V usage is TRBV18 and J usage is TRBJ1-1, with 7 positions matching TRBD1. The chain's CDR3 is CASSTDRATEAFF. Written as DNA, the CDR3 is TGTGCCAGCTCAACCGACAGGGCCACTGAAGCTTTCTTT.